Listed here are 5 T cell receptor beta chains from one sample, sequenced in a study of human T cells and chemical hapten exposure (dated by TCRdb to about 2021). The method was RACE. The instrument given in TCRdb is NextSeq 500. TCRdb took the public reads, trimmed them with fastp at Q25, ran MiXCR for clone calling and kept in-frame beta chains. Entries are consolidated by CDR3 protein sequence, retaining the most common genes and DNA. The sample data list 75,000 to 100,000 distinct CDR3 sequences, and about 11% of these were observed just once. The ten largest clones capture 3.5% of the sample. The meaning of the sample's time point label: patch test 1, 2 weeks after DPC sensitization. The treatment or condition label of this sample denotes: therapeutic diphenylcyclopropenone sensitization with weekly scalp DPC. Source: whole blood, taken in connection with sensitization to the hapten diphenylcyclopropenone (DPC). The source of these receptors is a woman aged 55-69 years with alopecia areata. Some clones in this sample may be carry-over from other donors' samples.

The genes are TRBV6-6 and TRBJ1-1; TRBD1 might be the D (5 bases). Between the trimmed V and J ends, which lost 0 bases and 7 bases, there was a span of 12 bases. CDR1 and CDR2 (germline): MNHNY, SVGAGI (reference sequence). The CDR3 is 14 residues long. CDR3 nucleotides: TGTGCCAGCAGTTACTCTCTTACGAGGGGTGAAGCTTTCTTT. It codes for CASSYSLTRGEAFF.

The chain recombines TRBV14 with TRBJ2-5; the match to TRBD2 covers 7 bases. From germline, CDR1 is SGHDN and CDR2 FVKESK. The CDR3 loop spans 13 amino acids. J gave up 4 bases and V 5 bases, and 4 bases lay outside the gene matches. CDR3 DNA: TGTGCCAGCAGCTCGGGGGGTAGAGAGACCCAGTACTTC. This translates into CASSSGGRETQYF.

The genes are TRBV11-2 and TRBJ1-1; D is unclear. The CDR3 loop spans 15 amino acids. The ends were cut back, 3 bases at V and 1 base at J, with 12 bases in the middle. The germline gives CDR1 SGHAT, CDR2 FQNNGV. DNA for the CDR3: TGTGCCAGCAGCTTTCTCGTGGCCGCGAACACTGAAGCTTTCTTT. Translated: CASSFLVAANTEAFF.

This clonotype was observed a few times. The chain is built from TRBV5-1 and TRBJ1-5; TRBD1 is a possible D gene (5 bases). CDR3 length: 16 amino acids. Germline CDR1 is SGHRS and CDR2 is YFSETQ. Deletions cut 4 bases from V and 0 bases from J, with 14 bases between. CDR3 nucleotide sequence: TGCGCCAGCAGCGTCCGTAGGGACTATAGCAATCAGCCCCAGCATTTT. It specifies CASSVRRDYSNQPQHF.

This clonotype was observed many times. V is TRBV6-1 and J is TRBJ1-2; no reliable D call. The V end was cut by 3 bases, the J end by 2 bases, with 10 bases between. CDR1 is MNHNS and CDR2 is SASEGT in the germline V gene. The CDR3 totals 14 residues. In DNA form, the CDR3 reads TGTGCCAGCAGTGAGGGAGGATCGAACTATGGCTACACCTTC. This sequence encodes CASSEGGSNYGYTF.